Below, 24 T cell receptor beta chains from the same sample are listed, as sequenced in a study of control samples from healthy donors and cancer patients. Assay: immunoSEQ multiplex PCR; the TCRdb copy retains only in-frame clones and omits some. The sample records 260,000 or so clones, roughly 80% being singletons. Sequencing was carried out using PBMCs. The receptors were gathered from an older woman with lung cancer.

This clone was detected only a few times. The rearrangement links TRBV30 to TRBJ2-5, with D possibly being TRBD2 (6 bases). CDR1 is GTSNPN, CDR2 SVGIG, per germline (reference sequence). The V end was cut by 4 bases, the J end by 6 bases, with 15 bases between. The CDR3 is made up of 13 amino acids. CDR3 protein: CAWTVGGGKTQYF. CDR3 bases: TGTGCCTGGACCGTCGGGGGTGGAAAGACCCAGTACTTC.

The genes are TRBV21-1 and TRBJ2-3. TRBV21-1 is labeled a pseudogene. The CDR3 extends over 15 amino acids. CDR3 region: CASSKERDPFDTQYF. For the CDR3, the DNA is TGTGCCAGCAGCAAAGAGAGGGACCCCTTTGATACGCAGTATTTT.

This chain connects TRBV7-8 to TRBJ1-1; possibly TRBD1 for D (5 bases). Trimming took off 7 bases at V and 5 bases at J, with 20 bases between the two ends. This CDR3 contains 15 residues. Germline assignment: CDR1 SGHVS and CDR2 FQNEAQ. CDR3 in DNA: TGTGCCAGCACCACGGCCCAGGGCTCGTGGACTGAAGCTTTCTTT. This sequence encodes CASTTAQGSWTEAFF.

This chain links TRBV28 with TRBJ2-7, with D possibly being TRBD1 (6 bases). Trimming pared 6 bases from V and 0 bases from J, leaving 9 bases between. Looked up from germline, CDR1 is MDHEN and CDR2 is SYDVKM. This CDR3 is built from 13 residues. As DNA, the CDR3 is TGTGCCAGCAGATCACAGGGCTCCTACGAGCAGTACTTC. Its protein is CASRSQGSYEQYF.

This rearrangement joins TRBV5-8 to TRBJ2-1; D is tentatively TRBD1 or TRBD2 (5 bases each). Germline V gene data show CDR1 as SGHTS and CDR2 as YDEGEE. The ends were cut back, 3 bases at V and 5 bases at J, with 18 bases in the middle. The CDR3 has 16 residues. CDR3 in amino acids: CASSSLRDHVNNEQFF. CDR3 DNA sequence: TGTGCCAGCAGCTCCCTCCGGGACCACGTCAACAATGAGCAGTTCTTC.

The rearrangement links TRBV7-9 to TRBJ2-5; tentative D call: TRBD2 (6 bases). Germline V gives CDR1 SEHNR, CDR2 FQNEAQ (reference sequence). Trimming took off 8 bases at V and 5 bases at J, with 18 bases between the two ends. This CDR3 has 14 residues. The CDR3 DNA sequence: TGTGCCAGCGTACCGGGGGTCCGAGCGGAGACCCAGTACTTC. Residues: CASVPGVRAETQYF.

This clone was observed a handful of times. The CDR3 sequence: CASSPWTGHYNEQFF. In DNA, the CDR3 is TGTGCCAGCAGCCCTTGGACAGGGCACTACAATGAGCAGTTCTTC. The J gene is TRBJ2-1, the V gene TRBV7-9; 8 bases agree with TRBD1. The length of the CDR3 is 15 residues. The V gene end was trimmed by 5 bases and the J gene end by 3 bases; junction bases not matched to a gene: 6. Germline V gene data show CDR1 as SEHNR and CDR2 as FQNEAQ (reference sequence).

The chain has TRBV5-4 and TRBJ1-1; 12 bases line up with TRBD1. From germline, CDR1 is SGHNT and CDR2 YYREEE (reference sequence). CDR3 length: 16 amino acids. The trim removed 4 bases at V and 5 bases at J, leaving 9 bases unmatched. The CDR3 loop is CASSQGQGARETEAFF. For the CDR3, the DNA is TGTGCCAGCAGCCAGGGACAGGGGGCGCGAGAGACTGAAGCTTTCTTT.

The gene calls are TRBV29-1 and TRBJ2-3; 11 bases are shared with TRBD2. The ends lost 4 bases at V and 1 base at J; junction bases unmatched: 4. CDR1 and CDR2 (germline): SQVTM, ANQGSEA. The CDR3 has 15 residues. This CDR3 is CSVVKLAGGTDTQYF. In nucleotides, the CDR3 is TGCAGCGTTGTTAAACTAGCGGGGGGCACAGATACGCAGTATTTT.

On this clone itself: Additional DNA sequences in this sample encode the identical CDR3. This chain links TRBV5-1 with TRBJ2-3; TRBD2 aligns across 8 bases. The CDR3 covers 16 residues. V lost 0 bases to trimming and J lost 4 bases; unmatched junction nucleotides: 7. Looked up from germline, CDR1 is SGHRS and CDR2 is YFSETQ. For the CDR3, the DNA is TGCGCCAGCAGCTTGGCTGGAGGTAGCGGGGCAGATACGCAGTATTTT. This translates into CASSLAGGSGADTQYF.

V gene TRBV7-2 combines with J gene TRBJ1-1, with D unclear. CDR1 is SGHTA and CDR2 is FQGNSA in the germline V gene. The CDR3 is made up of 14 amino acids. V lost 3 bases and J 1 base, leaving 9 bases between the germline ends. This chain's CDR3 is CASSFTGRNTEAFF. In nucleotides, the CDR3 is TGTGCCAGCAGCTTCACGGGGAGGAACACTGAAGCTTTCTTT.

Here the CDR3 reads CASSPRDRDVGEQYF. DNA for the CDR3: TGCGCCAGCAGCCCTCGGGACAGGGACGTTGGCGAGCAGTACTTC. The rearrangement uses TRBV5-1 and TRBJ2-7; 9 bases are a match to TRBD1. Trimming removed 4 bases from V and 6 bases from J; junction bases left unmatched: 11. This CDR3 comprises 15 residues. Germline V gene data show CDR1 as SGHRS and CDR2 as YFSETQ.

This chain links TRBV6-1 with TRBJ1-5; weak D call: TRBD1 (6 bases). The germline gives CDR1 MNHNS, CDR2 SASEGT. The CDR3 length is 17 residues. V was shortened by 4 bases and J by 2 bases, with 18 bases between the two germline ends. CDR3 sequence (DNA): TGTGCCAGCAGTGCAAGCAGGACCAGGGGAGGCAATCAGCCCCAGCATTTT. Residues: CASSASRTRGGNQPQHF.

The rearrangement uses TRBV9 and TRBJ1-1; D is perhaps TRBD1 (6 bases). The germline V gene has CDR1 SGDLS and CDR2 YYNGEE. V lost 5 bases and J lost 5, with 13 bases in between. The CDR3 is 13 amino acids. The CDR3 region has the DNA TGTGCCAGCAGTGGGGGGGCGTTGACTGAAGCTTTCTTT. It is translated as CASSGGALTEAFF.

CDR3 sequence reads: CASSRDPSSYEQYF. CDR3 sequence (DNA): TGTGCCAGCAGTCGGGACCCGTCCTCCTACGAGCAGTACTTC. The rearrangement uses TRBV2 and TRBJ2-7; perhaps D is TRBD1 or TRBD2 (5 bases each). CDR1 is SNHLY, CDR2 FYNNEI, per germline. The CDR3 loop spans 14 amino acids. Trimming took 5 bases from V and 0 from J, leaving 11 bases between them.

This sequence joins TRBV18 and TRBJ1-5; D is ambiguous. The CDR3 extends over 12 amino acids. Germline V gene sequence: CDR1 KGHSH, CDR2 LQKENI. Deletions cut 2 bases from V and 6 bases from J, with 5 bases between. DNA of the CDR3: TGTGCCAGCTCACCAGGAACTCAGCCCCAGCATTTT. This sequence encodes CASSPGTQPQHF.

This clone appeared once. The chain employs TRBV5-1 and TRBJ2-3; TRBD1 or TRBD2 may be the D gene (5 bases each). Germline CDR1 and CDR2: SGHRS and YFSETQ. The CDR3 consists of 14 residues. V lost 4 bases and J lost 1, with 10 bases in between. DNA of the CDR3: TGCGCCAGCAGCCAGGGAGAAGGCACAGATACGCAGTATTTT. It translates to CASSQGEGTDTQYF.

This clone was observed a few times. The genes are TRBV11-2 and TRBJ1-4; D unresolved. The V end lost 1 base, the J end lost 5 bases, and 5 bases lay between the germline ends. This CDR3 is built from 13 residues. Germline V CDR1 and CDR2: SGHAT, FQNNGV. The CDR3 reads CASSLARNEKLFF. CDR3 in DNA: TGTGCCAGCAGCTTAGCCAGAAATGAAAAACTGTTTTTT.

This rearrangement joins TRBV24-1 to TRBJ2-5; 11 positions agree with TRBD1. Germline V gene sequence: CDR1 KGHDR, CDR2 SFDVKD. The trim removed 5 bases at V and 5 bases at J, leaving 9 bases unmatched. CDR3 length: 16 residues. The CDR3 loop reads CATSVSPGQGVETQYF. In DNA, the CDR3 is TGTGCCACCAGTGTATCTCCGGGACAGGGGGTGGAGACCCAGTACTTC.

V usage is TRBV30 and J usage is TRBJ1-1; D call uncertain. Per germline, CDR1 GTSNPN and CDR2 SVGIG (reference sequence). V shed 2 bases and J shed 0 bases, with 7 bases lying between them. The CDR3 length is 13 residues. The CDR3 is CAWSQQLNTEAFF. The CDR3 bases are TGTGCCTGGAGTCAACAGCTGAACACTGAAGCTTTCTTT.

The genes are TRBV19 and TRBJ2-7; 8 nucleotides line up with TRBD1. Germline values: CDR1 LNHDA, CDR2 SQIVND (reference sequence). V dropped 4 bases and J dropped 0; count of bases not matched to a gene: 8. CDR3 length equals 16 residues. CDR3: CASSTGQGTHSYEQYF. Written as DNA, the CDR3 is TGTGCCAGTAGTACAGGACAGGGTACCCACTCCTACGAGCAGTACTTC.

This rearrangement joins TRBV5-1 to TRBJ1-1; 8 bases match TRBD1. The trim removed 0 bases at V and 3 bases at J, leaving 4 bases unmatched. Germline V gives CDR1 SGHRS, CDR2 YFSETQ. CDR3 length: 15 amino acids. CDR3 DNA: TGCGCCAGCAGCTTGGTTCAGGGGGCGCACACTGAAGCTTTCTTT. Protein product: CASSLVQGAHTEAFF.

The J gene is TRBJ1-5, the V gene TRBV10-3; no definite D call. Trimming removed 3 bases from V and 1 base from J, with 13 bases in between. The CDR3 totals 16 residues. The germline gives CDR1 ENHRY, CDR2 SYGVKD. The DNA of the CDR3 is TGTGCCATCAGTGACACGACCAGGTACAGCAATCAGCCCCAGCATTTT. Amino acid sequence: CAISDTTRYSNQPQHF.

This clone was counted once. The V gene is TRBV6-5, the J gene TRBJ2-7; 9 positions agree with TRBD2. This CDR3 comprises 14 residues. Germline V CDR1 and CDR2: MNHEY, SVGAGI. Trimming cost V 6 bases and J 2 bases; bases outside gene matches: 5. CDR3 coding DNA: TGTGCCAGCAGGCTGACTAGCGGACCCTACGAGCAGTACTTC. Amino acid sequence: CASRLTSGPYEQYF.